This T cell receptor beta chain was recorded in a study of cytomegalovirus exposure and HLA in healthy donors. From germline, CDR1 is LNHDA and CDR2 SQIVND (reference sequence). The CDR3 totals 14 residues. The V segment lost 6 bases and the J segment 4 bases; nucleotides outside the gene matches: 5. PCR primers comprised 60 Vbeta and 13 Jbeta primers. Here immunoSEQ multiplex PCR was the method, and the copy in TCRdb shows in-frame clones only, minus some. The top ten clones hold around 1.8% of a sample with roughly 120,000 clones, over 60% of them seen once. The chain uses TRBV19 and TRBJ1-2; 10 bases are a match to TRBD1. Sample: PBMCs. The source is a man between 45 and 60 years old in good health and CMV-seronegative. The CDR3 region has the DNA TGTGCCAGTAGGCGGACAGGGGGGAGCTATGGCTACACCTTC. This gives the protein CASRRTGGSYGYTF.